This is a list of T cell receptor beta chains from one sample in a study of T-cell memory formation after mild COVID-19. TCRdb fed the 5' RACE reads into MiXCR, producing one record per CDR3 protein. Among roughly 340,000 distinct CDR3 sequences listed, approximately 15% were seen once. Sample: PBMCs or a T cell subset sorted from them (not recorded which). These receptors were collected from a man between 18 and 35 years old who had mild COVID-19 (a few samples of this study predate the infection). Cell type and time point are not known. Each CDR3 is given with its conserved first and last residue. Each record gives: D gene, J gene, clone size, V gene, CDR3 DNA, CDR3 protein. The D gene is left open where the match is weak. Expanded clones get a size class; other rows say once, few or many, or leave the size out.

>.|TRBJ1-5|few|TRBV12-3/TRBV12-4
TGTGCCAGCAGTTTAACCTTCCCAAATCAGCCCCAGCATTTT
CASSLTFPNQPQHF
>.|TRBJ1-1|once|TRBV4-1
TGCGCCAGCAGCCAAGATCCGGGCAGGGGTTGGGACACTGAAGCTTTCTTT
CASSQDPGRGWDTEAFF
>.|TRBJ1-3|.|TRBV4-1
TGCGCCAGCAGCCAAGGATATGGTTTCGGGTCTGGAAACACCATATATTTT
CASSQGYGFGSGNTIYF
>TRBD2|TRBJ2-3|.|TRBV5-6
TGTGCCAGCAGCTTGCCGAGCGGGGGGCAGTATTTT
CASSLPSGGQYF
>TRBD1|TRBJ2-7|.|TRBV15
TGTGCCACCAGCAGACCCACAGGGGACGAGCAGTACTTC
CATSRPTGDEQYF
>.|TRBJ1-5|few|TRBV7-2
TGTGCCAGCAGCTTAGTCGTAGGGAGCAATCAGCCCCAGCATTTT
CASSLVVGSNQPQHF
>TRBD2|TRBJ2-1|.|TRBV9
TGTGCCAGCAGCGTTAGCGGGGGGGGCGAGCAGTTCTTC
CASSVSGGGEQFF
>.|TRBJ2-4|few|TRBV20-1
TGCAGTGCTAGAGTCCCAGCCAAAAACATTCAGTACTTC
CSARVPAKNIQYF
>.|TRBJ1-3|few|TRBV20-1
TGCAGTGCTAGAGCCTCGACGGTTGGAAACACCATATATTTT
CSARASTVGNTIYF
>TRBD2|TRBJ2-1|many|TRBV18
TGTGCCAGCTCACCACCCGGCGGGGGGGGTACCTACAATGAGCAGTTCTTC
CASSPPGGGGTYNEQFF
>TRBD1|TRBJ2-7|few|TRBV6-1
TGTGCCAGCACCCGGGACAGCCGCTACGAGCAGTACTTC
CASTRDSRYEQYF
>.|TRBJ1-4|.|TRBV9
TGTGCCAGCAGCGTAACCACAGCAACTAATGAAAAACTGTTTTTT
CASSVTTATNEKLFF
>.|TRBJ1-1|many|TRBV13
TGTGCCAGCAGCGAAGGGAGGGGGGAGAACACTGAAGCTTTCTTT
CASSEGRGENTEAFF
>.|TRBJ2-3|.|TRBV7-2
TGTGCCAGCAGCCGCAAGTTCCGCTCGGCAGGTTATTCCACAGATACGCAGTATTTT
CASSRKFRSAGYSTDTQYF
>.|TRBJ2-3|.|TRBV15
TGTGCCACCAGCAGAGATCTGCGGGGGCCAGATACGCAGTATTTT
CATSRDLRGPDTQYF
>.|TRBJ2-2|.|TRBV12-3/TRBV12-4
TGTGCCAGCAGATTCGGGACGGTAAACACCGGGGAGCTGTTTTTT
CASRFGTVNTGELFF
>TRBD1|TRBJ2-2|.|TRBV5-6
TGTGCCAGCAGCCCGAGGGACAGGGGAATGACCGGGGAGCTGTTTTTT
CASSPRDRGMTGELFF
>.|TRBJ2-1|.|TRBV7-6
TGTGCCAGCAGCTTTTCCCTTTCCAATGAGCAGTTCTTC
CASSFSLSNEQFF
>.|TRBJ1-5|few|TRBV19
TGTGCCAGTAGTATCAAGGCAGGAGATCAGCCCCAGCATTTT
CASSIKAGDQPQHF
>TRBD1|TRBJ2-3|.|TRBV4-2
TGTGCCAGCAGCCAGTTTGGAGACAGGGCCACAGATACGCAGTATTTT
CASSQFGDRATDTQYF
>.|TRBJ2-7|few|TRBV12-5
TGTGCTAGTGCTGTCGCCGGGCTCGTCTACGAGCAGTACTTC
CASAVAGLVYEQYF
>.|TRBJ1-2|.|TRBV5-1
TGCGCCAGCAGCTTGGGACAAGTCGGCAATTATGGCTACACCTTC
CASSLGQVGNYGYTF
>.|TRBJ2-3|few|TRBV10-3
TGTGCCAGTGTGGGAAGCACAGATACGCAGTATTTT
CASVGSTDTQYF
>.|TRBJ2-1|few|TRBV7-9
TGTGCCAGCAGCTGGAGAGGGGGGCCCAATGAGCAGTTCTTC
CASSWRGGPNEQFF
>.|TRBJ1-1|.|TRBV4-1
TGCGCCAGCAGCCAATCAAACAGGGTACCGGGGGGAGCTTTCTTT
CASSQSNRVPGGAFF
>.|TRBJ2-5|.|TRBV7-2
TGTGCCAGCAGCTTATTTAGACTAACCTCCAAAGAGACCCAGTACTTC
CASSLFRLTSKETQYF
>.|TRBJ2-3|many|TRBV18
TGTGCCAGCTCAATAGCTAGCACAGATACGCAGTATTTT
CASSIASTDTQYF
>TRBD1|TRBJ2-7|many|TRBV7-6
TGTGCCAGCAGCTTGGCCGGGACAGGGGCCTACGAGCAGTACTTC
CASSLAGTGAYEQYF
>TRBD2|TRBJ2-3|few|TRBV4-2
TGTGCCAGCAGCCAAGGGGGAGGGGAGGGCACAGATACGCAGTATTTT
CASSQGGGEGTDTQYF
>.|TRBJ1-2|.|TRBV19
TGTGCCAGCAGGCGGGCCCTGACAGGAGACTATGGCTACACCTTC
CASRRALTGDYGYTF
>.|TRBJ1-2|.|TRBV19
TGTGCCAGTAGTATCATGGCCAACTATGGCTACACCTTC
CASSIMANYGYTF
>TRBD1|TRBJ1-2|.|TRBV9
TGTGCCAGCAGCCCCAGGGACAGCAGCGGCTACACCTTC
CASSPRDSSGYTF
>.|TRBJ2-5|many|TRBV30
TGTGCCTGGAGTTTACAGGGAGAAGAGACCCAGTACTTC
CAWSLQGEETQYF
>TRBD2|TRBJ2-3|.|TRBV2
TGTGCCAGCAGCGATGTGACTAGCGGGTCCGCAGATACGCAGTATTTT
CASSDVTSGSADTQYF
>TRBD1|TRBJ2-7|few|TRBV29-1
TGCAGCGTTACCGGGACAGGGCTAGGGCAGTACTTC
CSVTGTGLGQYF
>TRBD2|TRBJ2-1|few|TRBV13
TGTGCCAGCAGCGATAGCGGGGGGCCTTACAATGAGCAGTTCTTC
CASSDSGGPYNEQFF
>.|TRBJ1-1|many|TRBV18
TGTGCCAGCTCACCGGACAGAACGAACACTGAAGCTTTCTTT
CASSPDRTNTEAFF
>.|TRBJ2-5|.|TRBV6-2/TRBV6-3
TGTGCCAGCAGTTACTCCAGGCAAGAGACCCAGTACTTC
CASSYSRQETQYF
>TRBD2|TRBJ2-3|.|TRBV7-2
TGTGCCAGCAGCTTAATGCTAGCGGGGGCAACAGATACGCAGTATTTT
CASSLMLAGATDTQYF
>.|TRBJ2-7|few|TRBV7-2
TGTGCCAGCAGCTTGTCAGGGGTCCCCTACGAGCAGTACTTC
CASSLSGVPYEQYF
>TRBD2|TRBJ2-2|.|TRBV6-2/TRBV6-3
TGTGCCAGCAGTTCCGGACTAGCATCCGGGGAGCTGTTTTTT
CASSSGLASGELFF
>TRBD2|TRBJ2-3|.|TRBV6-5
TGTGCCAGCAAGTTGGGCGGGGGGACCGGAGATACGCAGTATTTT
CASKLGGGTGDTQYF
>.|TRBJ1-3|.|TRBV6-5
TGTGCCAGCAGTGAAAATAGAAACACCATATATTTT
CASSENRNTIYF
>.|TRBJ1-2|few|TRBV2
TGTGCCAGCAGAAGGGGATATGGCTACACCTTC
CASRRGYGYTF
>.|TRBJ1-5|few|TRBV28
TGTGCCAGCAGTTCCTTAATCCAGCCCCAGCATTTT
CASSSLIQPQHF
>TRBD2|TRBJ2-1|.|TRBV16
TGTGCCAGCAACCACGGGACTAGCGGGGGAAATGAGCAGTTCTTC
CASNHGTSGGNEQFF
>TRBD1|TRBJ1-2|.|TRBV11-2
TGTGCCAGCAGCTTAGATGGTGGGACAGGTCCCTATGGCTACACCTTC
CASSLDGGTGPYGYTF
>.|TRBJ1-6|.|TRBV11-1
TGTGCCAGCAGCTTAATAGGCAGCAGTTCACCCCTCCACTTT
CASSLIGSSSPLHF
>TRBD1|TRBJ1-1|many|TRBV27
TGTGCCAGCAGTTTATTTACAGGGGTGGAAACTGAAGCTTTCTTT
CASSLFTGVETEAFF
>.|TRBJ1-5|few|TRBV7-2
TGTGCCAGCAGTCCTGTGGGGGATCAGCCCCAGCATTTT
CASSPVGDQPQHF
>TRBD2|TRBJ2-3|few|TRBV4-3
TGCGCCAGCAGCGGGGCTAGCGGGGGCTCCCTGACAGATACGCAGTATTTT
CASSGASGGSLTDTQYF
>TRBD1|TRBJ2-7|few|TRBV11-2
TGTGCCAGCAGCTGGAGGACAGGGGTTAACTACGAGCAGTACTTC
CASSWRTGVNYEQYF
>TRBD2|TRBJ2-1|.|TRBV29-1
TGCAGCGAGCGGAAGACAGGCGGGGGGAACTACAATGAGCAGTTCTTC
CSERKTGGGNYNEQFF
>.|TRBJ1-6|many|TRBV20-1
TGCAGTGCTAGGAGAGGGACGGCAGATAATTCACCCCTCCACTTT
CSARRGTADNSPLHF
>.|TRBJ1-1|.|TRBV14
TGTGCCAGCAGCGTAACTCCCGGGACTGAAGCTTTCTTT
CASSVTPGTEAFF
>.|TRBJ1-5|.|TRBV6-5
TGTGCCAGCAGACGCTGGGGGTGGAGGGGCAATCAGCCCCAGCATTTT
CASRRWGWRGNQPQHF
>.|TRBJ2-5|few|TRBV7-2
TGTGCCAGCAGCCTGGCGCAACAGACCCAGTACTTC
CASSLAQQTQYF
>TRBD1|TRBJ2-1|few|TRBV14
TGTGCCAGCAGCCAACCGGACAGGGTCGTCCAGGGTGAGCAGTTCTTC
CASSQPDRVVQGEQFF
>.|TRBJ2-3|.|TRBV6-1
TGTGCCAGCAGTGCGGCAGGGGCCAGGGGAGATACGCAGTATTTT
CASSAAGARGDTQYF